The clone carrying this T cell receptor (beta chain) turned up a few times. Its target is not known. The data derive from a study of post-analysis software for immune sequencing data. Built from TCR beta cDNA, the libraries had unique molecular identifiers in them. The yield from roughly 1 to 10 million T cells was roughly 500,000 cDNA molecules in total. TCRdb re-analysed the PCR reads in MiXCR, keeping a single row per CDR3 protein. This table holds under 650,000 distinct CDR3 sequences, around 47% found once. Study-wide findings and caveats: Significantly lower normalized Chao1 diversity was found in patients with multiple sclerosis relative to controls. A few TRBV segments appeared more often in patients than in controls, and TRBV5-6, TRBV5-1 and TRBV20-1 were among these.

The V gene's germline CDR1 is SGHAT and CDR2 FQDESV (reference sequence). V lost 5 bases to trimming and J lost 2 bases, with 17 bases between them. The CDR3 is 16 amino acids. Sequenced input: blood. This chain links TRBV11-1 with TRBJ2-3; maybe TRBD1 (5 bases). This receptor was taken from a girl aged 5 to 17 with multiple sclerosis. The CDR3 DNA reads TGTGCCAGCAGCCCAGGAGTGGGCAGGGTCACAGATACGCAGTATTTT. As protein: CASSPGVGRVTDTQYF.